This T cell receptor (beta chain) derives from a study of technical replicates of blood from a handful of donors. CDR3 length: 14 amino acids. Germline-derived CDR1 and CDR2 are SGHTA and FQGNSA. Trimming took 4 bases from V and 0 from J, leaving 10 bases between them. Using immunoSEQ multiplex PCR, the repertoire was profiled, and TCRdb retains in-frame clones only, with some absent. The sample has about 81,000 clones, under 95% seen once. The source of this sequence is a human donor in good health. V and J are TRBV7-2 and TRBJ2-7; the D gene is possibly TRBD1 (5 bases). Sequencing was performed on T cells isolated from PBMCs. The CDR3 spells CASSSQGSSYEQYF. CDR3 bases: TGTGCCAGCAGCTCCCAGGGATCCTCCTACGAGCAGTACTTC.